The 20 T cell receptor beta chains below all came from one sample that was sequenced in a study of human T cells and chemical hapten exposure. MiXCR was run by TCRdb on the RACE reads, yielding one entry per CDR3 protein. The sample includes 300,000 to 450,000 distinct CDR3 sequences, roughly 5.3% of them seen just once. Time point denoted: pre-sensitization, week 0. The treatment denotes: therapeutic diphenylcyclopropenone sensitization with weekly scalp DPC. The sequencing here drew on whole blood, taken in connection with sensitization to the hapten diphenylcyclopropenone (DPC). Source of these receptors: a woman in her 50s with alopecia areata. Some clones in this sample may be carry-over from other donors' samples.

This clonotype has ten or more counts. The V and J genes are TRBV12-3 or TRBV12-4 and TRBJ1-1; unclear D gene. CDR3 size: 16 residues. V was pared by 6 bases and J by 1 base, with 18 bases between. CDR3 DNA: TGTGCCAGCAGGATTACATATACCCTCCCGAACACTGAAGCTTTCTTT. Amino acids: CASRITYTLPNTEAFF.

The chain carries TRBV5-4 and TRBJ1-5, with D tentatively TRBD1 (5 bases). This CDR3 comprises 16 residues. Germline V lookup: CDR1 SGHNT, CDR2 YYREEE (reference sequence). Trimming removed 4 bases at V and 4 bases at J, with 18 bases between. The CDR3 here is CASSPEPQDPNQPQHF. The CDR3 coding sequence is TGTGCCAGCAGCCCAGAGCCACAGGATCCTAATCAGCCCCAGCATTTT.

The sample holds a few counts of this clonotype. This chain uses TRBV7-8 with TRBJ2-3; 9 positions match TRBD1. V lost 1 base to trimming and J lost 14 bases; unmatched junction nucleotides: 7. Germline V gene data show CDR1 as SGHVS and CDR2 as FQNEAQ. The CDR3 covers 13 residues. The CDR3 DNA follows: TGTGCCAGCAGCTTAGGAGGTTGGGACAGGGCGTATTTT. Translation gives CASSLGGWDRAYF.

This clonotype showed up just a few times. This chain connects TRBV12-3 or TRBV12-4 to TRBJ1-5; D remains unclear. V gave up 7 bases and J gave up 2 bases, with 12 bases separating them. This CDR3 is built from 14 residues. The CDR3, as DNA: TGTGCCAGCACCCTAACCGGTGGCAATCAGCCCCAGCATTTT. Translated, it gives CASTLTGGNQPQHF.

This clonotype was counted between two and nine times. The chain couples TRBV29-1 to TRBJ1-3, with D uncertain. V was pared by 4 bases and J by 4 bases, with 20 bases between. The CDR3 is 16 residues long. The germline gives CDR1 SQVTM, CDR2 ANQGSEA. Here the CDR3 DNA reads TGCAGCGTTGTCTACCCCCATCCGGAGTCAGGAAACACCATATATTTT. It encodes CSVVYPHPESGNTIYF.

Only a few counts were recorded for this clonotype. The V and J genes are TRBV7-9 and TRBJ2-5; 9 nucleotides match TRBD1. Germline CDR1 and CDR2: SEHNR and FQNEAQ (reference sequence). This CDR3 comprises 14 residues. V dropped 4 bases and J dropped 5; count of bases not matched to a gene: 5. DNA for the CDR3: TGTGCCAGCAGCTCAACAGGGGGCTGGGAGACCCAGTACTTC. Translation gives CASSSTGGWETQYF.

This clonotype was counted many times. This rearrangement joins TRBV29-1 to TRBJ1-1; 7 bases map to TRBD1. Trimming at V came to 6 bases and at J to 0 bases, leaving 10 bases not matched to a gene. In germline, CDR1 is SQVTM, CDR2 ANQGSEA. The length of the CDR3 is 15 residues. This CDR3 is CSVRPGTVMNTEAFF. Here the CDR3 DNA reads TGCAGCGTCCGTCCCGGGACAGTTATGAACACTGAAGCTTTCTTT.

The rearrangement uses TRBV7-2 and TRBJ2-3; TRBD2 matches 7 bases. In germline, CDR1 is SGHTA, CDR2 FQGNSA. The CDR3 covers 12 residues. Trimming removed 7 bases from V and 5 bases from J; junction bases left unmatched: 3. Written as DNA, the CDR3 is TGTGCCAGCAAAGCGGGGCAAGATACGCAGTATTTT. It translates to CASKAGQDTQYF.

This clonotype appeared many times. V and J are TRBV6-2 or TRBV6-3 and TRBJ2-6; D gene uncertain. This CDR3 has 17 residues. V was trimmed by 5 bases and J by 0 bases, leaving 14 bases between them. Germline CDR1 reads MNHEY; CDR2 reads SVGEGT. The CDR3 bases are TGTGCCAGCAGTACTCGGGCCGGGTTCTCTGGGGCCAACGTCCTGACTTTC. This sequence encodes CASSTRAGFSGANVLTF.

This rearrangement joins TRBV24-1 to TRBJ2-5; D is undetermined. The length of the CDR3 is 13 residues. Looked up from germline, CDR1 is KGHDR and CDR2 is SFDVKD. The germline V and J ends were trimmed by 7 bases and 2 bases, with 10 bases remaining between them. CDR3 residues: CATRDGVQETQYF. The CDR3 region has the DNA TGTGCCACCAGGGACGGAGTGCAAGAGACCCAGTACTTC.

This clonotype has a count of ten or more. The chain has TRBV6-6 and TRBJ1-5, with TRBD1 matching 9 bases. CDR1 and CDR2 from the germline V gene are MNHNY and SVGAGI (reference sequence). The CDR3 spans 16 residues. Germline trimming cut 6 bases from V and 5 bases from J; bases unmatched to any gene: 11. CDR3 residues: CASSADRGVLYQPQHF. The CDR3 DNA reads TGTGCCAGCAGCGCTGACAGGGGGGTGTTGTATCAGCCCCAGCATTTT.

The table lists this clonotype with a few counts. The V call is TRBV19, the J call TRBJ2-2; the D is unclear. The germline V and J ends were trimmed by 0 bases and 3 bases, with 14 bases remaining between them. Germline-derived CDR1 and CDR2 are LNHDA and SQIVND (reference sequence). The CDR3 totals 17 residues. The CDR3 spells CASSIDRWSTDTGELFF. The CDR3, as DNA: TGTGCCAGTAGTATAGATCGGTGGTCAACGGACACCGGGGAGCTGTTTTTT.

This clonotype was detected many times. This chain links TRBV6-5 with TRBJ2-5, with TRBD1 matching over 10 bases. This CDR3 contains 15 residues. Per the germline V gene, CDR1 is MNHEY and CDR2 is SVGAGI. The trim removed 5 bases at V and 5 bases at J, leaving 8 bases unmatched. The CDR3 bases are TGTGCCAGCAGTCAAGACAGGGGGCGCGGGGAGACCCAGTACTTC. Its protein product is CASSQDRGRGETQYF.

The V call is TRBV15, the J call TRBJ2-3, with D perhaps being TRBD1 or TRBD2 (5 bases each). The CDR3 loop spans 13 amino acids. Per the germline V gene, CDR1 is LNHNV and CDR2 is YYDKDF (reference sequence). V was pared by 7 bases and J by 7 bases, with 15 bases between. CDR3 in amino acids: CATTTGRANTQYF. CDR3 nucleotide sequence: TGTGCCACCACCACGGGACGGGCAAATACGCAGTATTTT.

This clonotype was seen ten or more times. This chain links TRBV7-8 with TRBJ2-1; unclear D gene. Per germline, CDR1 SGHVS and CDR2 FQNEAQ. The CDR3 spans 12 residues. V lost 3 bases and J lost 4, with 4 bases in between. The CDR3 DNA follows: TGTGCCAGCAGCTTGGATTACAATGAGCAGTTCTTC. This encodes CASSLDYNEQFF. The full variable domain, with the rest looked up from reference TRBV7-8 and TRBJ2-1, is GAGVSQSPRYKVAKRGQDVALRCDPISGHVSLFWYQQALGQGPEFLTYFQNEAQLDKSGLPSDRFFAERPEGSVSTLKIQRTQQEDSAVYLCASSLDYNEQFFGPGTRLTVL.

This clonotype has at least ten counts. The chain employs TRBV6-2 or TRBV6-3 and TRBJ1-2; D unresolved. The CDR3 is made up of 13 amino acids. The ends were cut back, 6 bases at V and 4 bases at J, with 12 bases in the middle. Germline CDR1 reads MNHEY; CDR2 reads SVGEGT. The CDR3 spells CASRRNIGYGYTF. CDR3 DNA: TGTGCCAGCAGACGAAATATTGGCTATGGCTACACCTTC.

This clonotype was counted between two and nine times. V usage is TRBV29-1 and J usage is TRBJ1-5; D not certain. The CDR3 totals 12 residues. V lost 6 bases and J lost 10, with 16 bases in between. Per germline, CDR1 SQVTM and CDR2 ANQGSEA. CDR3 coding DNA: TGCAGCGTACCCAGGACGTTTTACCCCCAGCATTTT. This sequence encodes CSVPRTFYPQHF.

A few counts support this clonotype. The chain carries TRBV20-1 and TRBJ1-2, with D maybe TRBD1 (5 bases). CDR3 length equals 15 residues. Between the trimmed V and J ends, which lost 0 bases and 6 bases, there was a span of 17 bases. The germline CDR1 and CDR2 sequences are DFQATT and SNEGSKA (reference sequence). The CDR3 loop reads CSARDQWSAGNGYTF. In nucleotides, the CDR3 is TGCAGTGCTAGAGATCAATGGAGTGCAGGGAATGGCTACACCTTC.

This clonotype was found a few times. The rearrangement joins TRBV9 to TRBJ2-1, with a weak D call TRBD2 (5 bases). The V end was cut by 7 bases, the J end by 6 bases, with 17 bases between. The CDR3 has 14 amino acids. Germline V gene data show CDR1 as SGDLS and CDR2 as YYNGEE. The CDR3 protein is CASGEGTSANEQFF. The CDR3, as DNA: TGTGCCAGCGGAGAGGGCACCTCTGCCAATGAGCAGTTCTTC.

J is TRBJ2-4 and V is TRBV28; D might be TRBD1 (6 bases). Germline V gene lookup returns CDR1 MDHEN and CDR2 SYDVKM. This CDR3 is 14 amino acids long. Trimming left V 3 bases short and J 2 bases short, with 8 bases between. This CDR3 is CASSLGTSKNIQYF. The CDR3 DNA follows: TGTGCCAGCAGTTTGGGGACATCCAAAAACATTCAGTACTTC.